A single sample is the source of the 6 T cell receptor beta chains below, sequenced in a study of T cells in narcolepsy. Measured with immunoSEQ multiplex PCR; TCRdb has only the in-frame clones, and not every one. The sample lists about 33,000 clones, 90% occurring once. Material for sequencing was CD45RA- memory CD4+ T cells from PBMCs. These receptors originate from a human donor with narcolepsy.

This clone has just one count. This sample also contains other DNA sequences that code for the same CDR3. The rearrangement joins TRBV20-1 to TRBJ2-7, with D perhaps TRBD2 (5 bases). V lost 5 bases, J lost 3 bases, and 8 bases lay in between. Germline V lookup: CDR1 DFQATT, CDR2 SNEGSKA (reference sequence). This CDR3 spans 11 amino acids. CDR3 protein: CSARRDYEQYF. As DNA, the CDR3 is TGCAGTGCTCGCCGGGACTACGAGCAGTACTTC.

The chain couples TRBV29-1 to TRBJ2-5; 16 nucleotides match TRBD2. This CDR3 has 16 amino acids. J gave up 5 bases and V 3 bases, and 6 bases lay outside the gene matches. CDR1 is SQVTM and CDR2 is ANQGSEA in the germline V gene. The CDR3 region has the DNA TGCAGCGTTGAGCCGGGACTAGCGGGAGGGCCGGAGACCCAGTACTTC. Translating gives CSVEPGLAGGPETQYF.

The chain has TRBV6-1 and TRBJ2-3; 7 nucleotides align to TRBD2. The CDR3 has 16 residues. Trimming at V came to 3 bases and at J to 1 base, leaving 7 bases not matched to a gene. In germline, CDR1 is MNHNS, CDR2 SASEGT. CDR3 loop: CASSDWAAGGTDTQYF. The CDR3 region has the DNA TGTGCCAGCAGTGATTGGGCGGCGGGGGGCACAGATACGCAGTATTTT.

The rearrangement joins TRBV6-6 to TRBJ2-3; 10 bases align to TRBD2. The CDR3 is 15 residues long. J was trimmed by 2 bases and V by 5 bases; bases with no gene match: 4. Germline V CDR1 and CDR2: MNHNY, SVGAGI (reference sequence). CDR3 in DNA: TGTGCCAGCAGTCAAGCGGGGGGGTACACAGATACGCAGTATTTT. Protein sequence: CASSQAGGYTDTQYF.

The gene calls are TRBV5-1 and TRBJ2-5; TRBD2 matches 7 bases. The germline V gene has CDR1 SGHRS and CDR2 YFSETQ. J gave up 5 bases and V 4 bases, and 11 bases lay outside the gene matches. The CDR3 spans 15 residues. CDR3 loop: CASSLLGGVGETQYF. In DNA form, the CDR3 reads TGCGCCAGCAGCCTGCTGGGAGGGGTGGGCGAGACCCAGTACTTC.

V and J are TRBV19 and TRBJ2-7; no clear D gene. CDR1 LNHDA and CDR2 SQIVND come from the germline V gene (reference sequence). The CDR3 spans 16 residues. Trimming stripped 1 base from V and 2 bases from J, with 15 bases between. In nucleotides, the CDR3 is TGTGCCAGTAGTATAGGTGGCGCCGTCCTGACCTACGAGCAGTACTTC. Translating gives CASSIGGAVLTYEQYF. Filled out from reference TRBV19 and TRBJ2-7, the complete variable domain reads DGGITQSPKYLFRKEGQNVTLSCEQNLNHDAMYWYRQDPGQGLRLIYYSQIVNDFQKGDIAEGYSVSREKKESFPLTVTSAQKNPTAFYLCASSIGGAVLTYEQYFGPGTRLTVT.